This entry describes one TCR beta chain. No antigen is known for it. J was trimmed by 7 bases and V by 8 bases; bases with no gene match: 21. This CDR3 is built from 17 residues. Looked up from germline, CDR1 is MDHEN and CDR2 is SYDVKM. The data stem from a study of T cell responses to AZD1222 COVID-19 vaccine. For the study at large: Pooling was applied to second doses at about 4 or about 12 weeks. The study's findings and limits: Just a handful of AZD1222 recipients were seropositive at baseline. Donors were mostly white British, more females; clonal diversity possibly underestimated.

The assay was immunoSEQ multiplex PCR, and TCRdb's table has in-frame clones only and misses some. The repertoire includes around 170,000 clones, roughly 93% of them detected once, and more than 0.75% sits in the top ten. Sequencing used peripheral blood, obtained on day 0 of AZD1222 vaccination. The chain recombines TRBV28 with TRBJ2-7; 9 nucleotides match TRBD1. The clonotype was recovered from an adult in good health. CDR3 protein: CASASTPRGTGSREQYF. CDR3 sequence (DNA): TGTGCCAGCGCCTCAACGCCTCGGGGGACAGGGTCGAGGGAGCAGTACTTC.